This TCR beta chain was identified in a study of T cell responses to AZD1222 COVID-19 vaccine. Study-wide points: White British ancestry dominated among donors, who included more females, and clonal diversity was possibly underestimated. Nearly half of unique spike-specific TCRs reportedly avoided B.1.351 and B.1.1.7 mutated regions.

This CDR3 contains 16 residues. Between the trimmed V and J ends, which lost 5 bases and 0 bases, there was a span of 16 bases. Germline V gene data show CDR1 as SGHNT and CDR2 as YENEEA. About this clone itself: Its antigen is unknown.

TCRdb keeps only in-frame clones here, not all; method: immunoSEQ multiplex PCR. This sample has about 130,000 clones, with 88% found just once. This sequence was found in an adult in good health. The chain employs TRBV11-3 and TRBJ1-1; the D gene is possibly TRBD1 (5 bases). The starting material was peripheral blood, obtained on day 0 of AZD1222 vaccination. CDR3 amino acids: CASSPPFGGLNTEAFF. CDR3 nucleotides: TGTGCCAGCAGCCCCCCCTTCGGGGGTCTGAACACTGAAGCTTTCTTT.